These T cell receptor beta chains were read from a single sample in a study of blood T cell repertoires in COVID-19. Assay: immunoSEQ multiplex PCR; the TCRdb copy retains only in-frame clones and omits some. The sample shows some 25,000 clones, roughly 90% of them seen only once. The source material was peripheral blood. Every receptor here comes from a human donor in a cohort sampled during active COVID-19. The CDR3 runs from the conserved cysteine through the conserved F or W.

v_gene: TRBV7-9
j_gene: TRBJ2-2
CDR3aa: CASSLTVSTGELFF

v_gene: TRBV6-2/TRBV6-3
j_gene: TRBJ2-1
CDR3aa: CASSYRGLAGGNEQFF

v_gene: TRBV28
j_gene: TRBJ1-5
CDR3aa: CASSLPGDGNQPQHF

v_gene: TRBV7-9
j_gene: TRBJ2-2
CDR3aa: CASSLSYTGELFF

v_gene: TRBV18
j_gene: TRBJ1-1
CDR3aa: CASSEGGTNTEAFF

v_gene: TRBV28
j_gene: TRBJ2-1
CDR3aa: CASSPGQGKYEQFF

v_gene: TRBV2
j_gene: TRBJ1-4
CDR3aa: CASSEERSTNEKLFF

v_gene: TRBV25-1
j_gene: TRBJ1-4
CDR3aa: CASSDQGFGEKLFF

v_gene: TRBV7-6
j_gene: TRBJ1-4
CDR3aa: CASSPRTGRVTNEKLFF

v_gene: TRBV6-5
j_gene: TRBJ2-3
CDR3aa: CASSTSGGASDTQYF

v_gene: TRBV28
j_gene: TRBJ1-5
CDR3aa: CASSLGRTYSNQPQHF

v_gene: TRBV6-5
j_gene: TRBJ2-7
CDR3aa: CASSSSGTGDYEQYF

v_gene: TRBV5-1
j_gene: TRBJ2-2
CDR3aa: CASSLSQGEGGELFF

v_gene: TRBV7-2
j_gene: TRBJ2-2
CDR3aa: CASSPRLRGTGELFF

v_gene: TRBV10-3
j_gene: TRBJ2-7
CDR3aa: CAISGDRGNEQYF

v_gene: TRBV18
j_gene: TRBJ1-1
CDR3aa: CASSPLIRTEAFF

v_gene: TRBV24-1
j_gene: TRBJ2-2
CDR3aa: CATSDFTTGGPGELFF

v_gene: TRBV7-8
j_gene: TRBJ2-1
CDR3aa: CASSSLSDEQFF

v_gene: TRBV29-1
j_gene: TRBJ2-1
CDR3aa: CSVGTGHGSSYNEQFF

v_gene: TRBV6-5
j_gene: TRBJ2-3
CDR3aa: CASSSSTDTQYF

v_gene: TRBV19
j_gene: TRBJ2-4
CDR3aa: CASRDRAENIQYF

v_gene: TRBV4-1
j_gene: TRBJ1-6
CDR3aa: CASSQDPGNNSPLHF

v_gene: TRBV27
j_gene: TRBJ1-5
CDR3aa: CASSLGAGPSNQPQHF

v_gene: TRBV28
j_gene: TRBJ2-1
CDR3aa: CASRTSGTYNEQFF

v_gene: TRBV25-1
j_gene: TRBJ2-3
CDR3aa: CASSEVEPGVRGYTQYF

v_gene: TRBV28
j_gene: TRBJ1-6
CDR3aa: CASSGHSENSPLHF

v_gene: TRBV27
j_gene: TRBJ1-5
CDR3aa: CASSSRASNQPQHF

v_gene: TRBV6-6
j_gene: TRBJ2-1
CDR3aa: CASRLEWDRINEQFF

v_gene: TRBV3-1/TRBV3-2
j_gene: TRBJ2-7
CDR3aa: CGKGRLDYEQYF

v_gene: TRBV25-1
j_gene: TRBJ2-2
CDR3aa: CATLGDRGPTGELFF

v_gene: TRBV15
j_gene: TRBJ2-1
CDR3aa: CATSRVGGGTYNEQFF

v_gene: TRBV7-8
j_gene: TRBJ2-3
CDR3aa: CASSLLLSDTQYF

v_gene: TRBV7-2
j_gene: TRBJ2-1
CDR3aa: CASSWLSRGDNNEQFF

v_gene: TRBV4-3
j_gene: TRBJ2-1
CDR3aa: CASSQDAGYNEQFF

v_gene: TRBV3-1/TRBV3-2
j_gene: TRBJ2-7
CDR3aa: CASRPTSGAYEQYF

v_gene: TRBV4-3
j_gene: TRBJ2-7
CDR3aa: CASSQDITGSYEQYF

v_gene: TRBV7-2
j_gene: TRBJ2-3
CDR3aa: CASSLTGTRGPDTQYF

v_gene: TRBV10-3
j_gene: TRBJ1-1
CDR3aa: CAISESAGRVNTEAFF

v_gene: TRBV5-1
j_gene: TRBJ1-5
CDR3aa: CASSLEYNQPQHF

v_gene: TRBV7-2
j_gene: TRBJ1-6
CDR3aa: CASSLDPRANQNLLHF

v_gene: TRBV15
j_gene: TRBJ1-1
CDR3aa: CATSIHQTGSTEAFF

v_gene: TRBV25-1
j_gene: TRBJ2-5
CDR3aa: CASSELKGGQETQYF

v_gene: TRBV12-5
j_gene: TRBJ1-1
CDR3aa: CASGLMGGNTEAFF

v_gene: TRBV7-2
j_gene: TRBJ1-2
CDR3aa: CASSPGGANYGYTF

v_gene: TRBV5-6
j_gene: TRBJ2-7
CDR3aa: CASSPTGPPYEQYF

v_gene: TRBV27
j_gene: TRBJ2-5
CDR3aa: CASRRGGGETQYF

v_gene: TRBV3-1/TRBV3-2
j_gene: TRBJ1-6
CDR3aa: CASSQGGGYNNSPLHF

v_gene: TRBV5-1
j_gene: TRBJ2-6
CDR3aa: CASSAGTITGANVLTF

v_gene: TRBV29-1
j_gene: TRBJ2-3
CDR3aa: CSARVARDTQYF

v_gene: TRBV27
j_gene: TRBJ1-5
CDR3aa: CASSLTTDYWQPQHF

v_gene: TRBV5-4
j_gene: TRBJ2-2
CDR3aa: CASSPLAGTNTGELFF

v_gene: TRBV9
j_gene: TRBJ2-3
CDR3aa: CASSVSLAGVDTQYF

v_gene: TRBV5-1
j_gene: TRBJ2-5
CDR3aa: CASSSGLAGGQETQYF